The clone carrying this T cell receptor beta chain occurred a few times. The data were taken from a study of blood T cell repertoires in COVID-19. Study at large: Nucleic acid was either cDNA or gDNA, and it came from T cells, B-cell-depleted T cells, or PBMCs.

Generated by immunoSEQ multiplex PCR, the TCRdb table keeps only in-frame clones and is missing some. The sample carries fewer than 200,000 clones, 75% to 80% recorded once. J lost 5 bases, V lost 0 bases, and 12 bases had no gene match. The length of the CDR3 is 17 residues. The V gene's germline CDR1 is SGHKS and CDR2 YYEKEE (reference sequence). This TCR came from a woman aged 70-85 years with acute or convalescent COVID-19. The chain combines TRBV5-5 with TRBJ2-7; 9 bases are shared with TRBD1. The sequenced material came from peripheral blood. The CDR3 region has the DNA TGTGCCAGCAGCTTGGTGGGGGGAGGGACAGGGACTAACGAGCAGTACTTC. Translating gives CASSLVGGGTGTNEQYF.